This T cell receptor (beta chain) was recorded in a study of cytomegalovirus exposure and HLA in healthy donors. Findings of the study overall: One later analysis reportedly identified an Asian-associated ancestry cluster that showed fewer N-insertions than the roughly 600-donor mean.

60 Vbeta and 13 Jbeta primers were used in PCR. Produced via immunoSEQ multiplex PCR; TCRdb's table is partial and in-frame only. The sample includes 110,000 or so clones, approximately 81% of them seen just once. The germline gives CDR1 SGHNT, CDR2 YYREEE (reference sequence). Trimming cost V 6 bases and J 3 bases; bases outside gene matches: 9. The CDR3 totals 16 residues. As regards this clone: Its antigen remains unidentified.

The receptor was derived from a woman aged 40 to 55 in good health and CMV-seronegative. This chain connects TRBV5-4 to TRBJ2-2; 9 bases map to TRBD1. Sequencing used PBMCs. The CDR3 is CASNGQGPPHTGELFF. CDR3 sequence (DNA): TGTGCCAGCAACGGACAGGGGCCGCCGCACACCGGGGAGCTGTTTTTT.